These 3 T cell receptor beta chains came from one sample sequenced in a study of blood T cell repertoires in COVID-19. The table came from immunoSEQ multiplex PCR; TCRdb's copy has only in-frame clones and leaves some out. The sample has about 300,000 clones; about 89% are singletons. Material: PBMCs or T cells enriched from blood (not recorded which). The receptors shown here come from a woman between 40 and 50 years old who had recovered from COVID-19.

This chain connects TRBV19 to TRBJ2-3; 7 bases align to TRBD2. The CDR3 spans 15 residues. Germline V gene lookup returns CDR1 LNHDA and CDR2 SQIVND (reference sequence). The J segment lost 2 bases and the V segment lost 1 base, leaving 3 bases of the junction unmatched. The CDR3 is CASSIVGGDTDTQYF. The CDR3 region has the DNA TGTGCCAGTAGTATAGTGGGAGGGGACACAGATACGCAGTATTTT. Combining the CDR3 with reference TRBV19 and TRBJ2-3 gives the whole variable domain DGGITQSPKYLFRKEGQNVTLSCEQNLNHDAMYWYRQDPGQGLRLIYYSQIVNDFQKGDIAEGYSVSREKKESFPLTVTSAQKNPTAFYLCASSIVGGDTDTQYFGPGTRLTVL.

The chain links TRBV4-3 to TRBJ2-5, with 8 nucleotides matching TRBD2. CDR1 is LGHNA, CDR2 YSLEER, per germline. The CDR3 consists of 18 residues. The junction had 11 bases not matched to a gene; V was cut back by 0 bases and J by 2 bases. CDR3 nucleotide sequence: TGCGCCAGCAGCCAAGATTACGGTAGCGGGATTCGTCAAGAGACCCAGTACTTC. Its translation: CASSQDYGSGIRQETQYF.

The rearrangement links TRBV27 to TRBJ2-3; 10 bases are shared with TRBD2. This CDR3 spans 20 amino acids. V was pared by 3 bases and J by 0 bases, with 15 bases of the junction left unmatched. Germline-derived CDR1 and CDR2 are MNHEY and SMNVEV (reference sequence). CDR3 coding DNA: TGTGCCAGCAGTTTTGGCCGTCTAGCGGGAGTTTTGGGAAGCACAGATACGCAGTATTTT. It specifies CASSFGRLAGVLGSTDTQYF.